The clone carrying this T cell receptor beta chain was detected once. Its cognate antigen is unknown. The authors produced TCR alpha and TCR beta cDNA libraries with sample barcodes and UMIs by 5'RACE using constant-segment primers. TCRdb independently ran MiXCR on the 5' RACE reads; one entry per CDR3 protein. The sample lists around 450,000 distinct CDR3 sequences; 15% to 20% were seen once. The data were taken from a study of T-cell memory formation after mild COVID-19. This CDR3 is built from 16 residues. Germline CDR1 is SGHKS and CDR2 is YYEKEE (reference sequence). The J segment lost 2 bases and the V segment lost 1 base, leaving 6 bases of the junction unmatched. Study-wide points: Clones that shrank (day 15 to 85) were balanced CD4/CD8, whereas later expanders leaned CD4+. CD4+ contracting clones were found mainly in CM and EM, and CD8+ ones in EMRA. The authors did not confirm SARS-CoV-2 specificity of second-wave clones peaking day 37.

The source of this sequence is an adult woman who had mild COVID-19 (a few samples of this study predate the infection). Cell type and time point are not known. V gene TRBV5-5 combines with J gene TRBJ2-5; TRBD2 aligns across 9 bases. Source material: PBMCs or a T cell subset sorted from them (not recorded which). The CDR3 protein is CASSLHPSGAQETQYF. In DNA, the CDR3 is TGTGCCAGCAGCTTGCATCCTAGCGGGGCACAAGAGACCCAGTACTTC.